This T cell receptor beta chain was recorded in a study of blood T cell repertoires in COVID-19 (dated by TCRdb to the early 2020s). In terms of the full investigation: Samples covering the acute and convalescent phases of COVID-19 were provided by collaborators in the United States, Italy and Spain. Subjects who had been exposed to COVID-19, were actively infected with it, or had recovered from it provided the deeply sampled blood TCRbeta repertoires that made up the dataset. Where HLA class I and class II types were available, the types were taken from metadata supplied by the sample provider, not from assay-based typing. The repertoires were released in a freely available public database meant as a resource for research on the immune response to SARS-CoV-2. The material from the prospective study consisted of cDNA or gDNA derived from T cells, B-cell-depleted T cells, or PBMCs. Samples were obtained from the ongoing ImmuneRACE study (first 160 participants) and from over 1,000 subjects provided by 6 global collaborators. The sample metadata nearly always contained a de-identified subject ID, COVID-19 status, age in years and sex.

The CDR3 contains 15 residues, cysteine and phenylalanine counted. Left in the record is the CDR3 DNA by itself, 45 bases read in frame from the first base. Per the germline V gene, SGHDN is the CDR1 and FVKESK is the CDR2. V is cut by 5 bases and J by 1 base, and the space between the germline ends is 14 bases. The collaborating institutions used their own protocols to collect whole blood in K2EDTA tubes. For TCRbeta analysis, collaborators shipped samples as frozen whole blood, isolated PBMCs, or DNA extracted from either of those sample types. As regards this clone: Its antigen is unknown. Base qualities are not recorded, but no much larger clone differs from it by a single base.

The immunoSEQ Assay, a bias-controlled multiplex PCR, was used to amplify TCRbeta CDR3 regions from genomic DNA. Concerning the study's data processing: Nucleated cell counts per sample were estimated from amplification of reference gene primers within the assay. To quantify the absolute abundance of each unique TCRbeta CDR3 rearrangement, sequence reads were collapsed and filtered. For each sample, productive Simpson clonality was calculated as the square root of Simpson's diversity index over productive rearrangements. The immuneACCESS repertoire file appears here via TCRdb, limited to in-frame rearrangements. These files lack a portion of the clones; in checked studies, under half of the deficit traces to unresolved V genes, and the cause of the others is not known. D and trimming come from the DNA, and the V and J calls and clone size come from that table. Present in this sample are 46,000 or so clones, approximately 89% of which were seen just once. The ten largest account for about 7.5% of the sample.

Overall study results and their limits: The amount of clinical and demographic metadata varied by source and participant and was provided uncurated.

This receptor chain uses TRBV14 and TRBJ1-1, with TRBD1 perhaps the D gene, on 6 matching bases. The TCR sequence derives from a man aged 50-59 years with acute or convalescent COVID-19. The sequencing sample was made of peripheral blood. The CDR3 here reads CASSARGGANTEAFF. The nucleotide sequence reads as follows: TGTGCCAGCAGCGCGAGAGGGGGAGCGAACACTGAAGCTTTCTTT.